This record concerns one TCR beta chain sequence. The sample comes from a study of shared clonotypes between healthy human individuals. Clones were sequenced by immunoSEQ multiplex PCR, and TCRdb holds only the in-frame ones, with some missing. The sample comprises around 1,100,000 clones, 70% to 80% of which are singletons, and roughly 0.82% rests with the top ten. The CDR3 is made up of 12 amino acids. Germline V CDR1 and CDR2: SGDLS, YYNGEE. Deletions cut 1 base from V and 5 bases from J, with 3 bases between. What was sequenced was memory CD4+ T cells from PBMCs. Specified subset: CD45RA-negative fraction. This clonotype originated in a man between 18 and 29 years old in good health. Some clones in this sample may be carry-over from other donors' samples. The chain joins TRBV9 to TRBJ2-2; D is unclear. The CDR3 nucleotides read TGTGCCAGCAGCGTATATACCGGGGAGCTGTTTTTT. Translation: CASSVYTGELFF.